This TCR beta chain is drawn from a study of blood T cells in healthy people across ages. Study-wide points: Estimated diversity across one million T cells was deemed an underestimate. Relative to aged donors, long-lived donors carried more naive CD4+ cells and displayed higher diversity.

Sample-barcoded 5' priming and a J-beta primer mix drove a second PCR of roughly 6 to 12 cycles. TCRdb re-analysed the 5' RACE reads in MiXCR, keeping a single row per CDR3 protein. The table shows a few hundred thousand distinct CDR3 sequences, with roughly 26% occurring only once. CDR3 length: 13 amino acids. Germline CDR1 MDHEN, CDR2 SYDVKM. Concerning this clonotype: Its target is not known.

J is TRBJ2-5 and V is TRBV28; 9 nucleotides match TRBD1. The DNA end lines up better with TRBJ2-7; the J call may be wrong. The specimen was blood. The receptor was derived from a woman aged 70-85 years in good health. In DNA form, the CDR3 reads TGTGTCTTGGGGACAGGGACTGAAGGCGAGCAGTACTTC. It translates to CVLGTGTEGEQYF.